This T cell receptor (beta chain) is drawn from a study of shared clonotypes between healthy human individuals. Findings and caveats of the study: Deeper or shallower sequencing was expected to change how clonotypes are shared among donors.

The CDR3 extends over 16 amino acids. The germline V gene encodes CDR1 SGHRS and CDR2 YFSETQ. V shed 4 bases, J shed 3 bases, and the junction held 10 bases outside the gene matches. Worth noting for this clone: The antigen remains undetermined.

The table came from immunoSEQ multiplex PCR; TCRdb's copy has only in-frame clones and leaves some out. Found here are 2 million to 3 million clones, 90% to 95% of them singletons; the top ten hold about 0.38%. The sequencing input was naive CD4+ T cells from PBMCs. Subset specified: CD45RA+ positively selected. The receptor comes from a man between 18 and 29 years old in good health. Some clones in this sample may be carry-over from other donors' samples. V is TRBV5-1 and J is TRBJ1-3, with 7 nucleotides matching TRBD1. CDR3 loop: CASSDRAGGNGNTIYF. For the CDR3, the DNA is TGCGCCAGCAGCGACAGGGCGGGAGGCAATGGAAACACCATATATTTT.